Sequencing of this T cell receptor (beta chain) was carried out in a study of blood T cells in healthy people across ages. Primed by a sample-barcoded 5' primer and a J-beta primer mix, a second PCR proceeded for about 6 to 12 cycles. A single record per CDR3 protein comes from TCRdb applying MiXCR to the 5' RACE reads. The sample consists of over a million distinct CDR3 sequences, about 45% of them appearing once. Study-level points and caveats: Fewer expanded clones and more diversity marked long-lived versus aged donors.

The germline gives CDR1 DFQATT, CDR2 SNEGSKA (reference sequence). This CDR3 is built from 14 residues. V dropped 1 base and J dropped 0 bases, with 7 bases sitting between them. There are a few counts of this clonotype. The target antigen is unknown. J is TRBJ1-5 and V is TRBV20-1, with D unresolved. This clonotype originated in a woman younger than 30 in good health. The source material was blood. Here the CDR3 DNA reads TGCAGTGCTAGAGTGGGGAGTAGCAATCAGCCCCAGCATTTT. Its translation is CSARVGSSNQPQHF.